This TCR beta chain is from a study of blood T cell repertoires in COVID-19. Study-level information: For recovered donors of Cohort 3, there were two negative PCRs, clearance, or symptom resolution. PBMCs, B-cell-depleted T cells, or T cells were the source of the cDNA or gDNA that made up the material.

Cohort placement rested on clinical history that participants reported themselves. This clone was seen a single time. CDR1 and CDR2 (germline): SGHRS, YFSETQ. Germline trimming cut 5 bases from V and 3 bases from J; bases unmatched to any gene: 10. The CDR3 extends over 15 amino acids. Assay used: immunoSEQ multiplex PCR; TCRdb lists only in-frame clones, some missing. Of 350,000 to 400,000 clones in the sample, about 89% were seen once. The V gene is TRBV5-1, the J gene TRBJ2-7; 8 bases match TRBD1. Specimen: PBMCs or T cells enriched from blood (not recorded which). This TCR came from a man aged 35-49 years in a cohort exposed to, infected with or recovered from COVID-19 (not recorded which). The CDR3 is CASRSGGATGYEQYF. Written as DNA, the CDR3 is TGCGCCAGCAGGTCAGGGGGCGCGACTGGCTACGAGCAGTACTTC.